This T cell receptor beta chain was captured by sequencing in a study of shared clonotypes between healthy human individuals. At the level of the study: The cohort had a couple of women and three men, ages 18 to 49. Each donor contributed plates that comprised three CD4 naive, three CD4 memory, two CD8 naive and one CD8 memory.

All donors were healthy HIV-negative adults lacking recent acute infections or vaccinations. Details on this clone: Antigen unknown.

This CDR3 contains 16 residues. CDR1 is KGHSH, CDR2 LQKENI, per germline. V shed 0 bases, J shed 8 bases, and the junction held 7 bases outside the gene matches. Sequenced by immunoSEQ multiplex PCR; TCRdb stores in-frame clones only, minus some. Here the sample spans about 2.4 million clones, roughly nine tenths being singletons. Study-wide findings and caveats: Clonotype sharing among donors was expected to depend on sequencing depth.

Input material: naive CD4+ T cells sorted from blood. Specified subset: CD45RA+ positively selected. This TCR was recovered from a man younger than 35 in good health. This chain links TRBV18 with TRBJ2-1; 10 positions agree with TRBD2. Here the CDR3 DNA reads TGTGCCAGCTCACCACCCGCTAGCGGGGGTAGGGATGAGCAGTTCTTC. Residues: CASSPPASGGRDEQFF.